A single sample gave rise to the 16 T cell receptor beta chains below, sequenced in a study of cytomegalovirus exposure and HLA in healthy donors. PCR employed 60 Vbeta and 13 Jbeta primers. Assay: immunoSEQ multiplex PCR; the TCRdb copy retains only in-frame clones and omits some. Here the sample spans tens of thousands of clones, roughly 79% being singletons. Sequencing was performed on PBMCs. These receptors were obtained from a female donor in good health and CMV-seronegative.

The chain couples TRBV5-1 to TRBJ1-2; tentatively, D is TRBD1 (5 bases). V dropped 4 bases and J dropped 1 base, with 8 bases sitting between them. The CDR3 loop spans 13 amino acids. Germline V gene sequence: CDR1 SGHRS, CDR2 YFSETQ. The DNA for the CDR3 is TGCGCCAGCAGCCAAGACAGTAACTATGGCTACACCTTC. Protein sequence: CASSQDSNYGYTF. Variable domain in full (rest from reference TRBV5-1 and TRBJ1-2): KAGVTQTPRYLIKTRGQQVTLSCSPISGHRSVSWYQQTPGQGLQFLFEYFSETQRNKGNFPGRFSGRQFSNSRSEMNVSTLELGDSALYLCASSQDSNYGYTFGSGTRLTVV.

The chain recombines TRBV5-1 with TRBJ1-1; D possibly corresponds to TRBD1 (5 bases). The CDR3 length is 15 residues. The germline V gene encodes CDR1 SGHRS and CDR2 YFSETQ. Trimming took off 0 bases at V and 2 bases at J, with 11 bases between the two ends. CDR3: CASSLGGTDNTEAFF. Here the CDR3 DNA reads TGCGCCAGCAGCTTGGGCGGGACGGATAACACTGAAGCTTTCTTT. Supplemented by reference TRBV5-1 and TRBJ1-1, the full variable domain reads KAGVTQTPRYLIKTRGQQVTLSCSPISGHRSVSWYQQTPGQGLQFLFEYFSETQRNKGNFPGRFSGRQFSNSRSEMNVSTLELGDSALYLCASSLGGTDNTEAFFGQGTRLTVV.

The J gene is TRBJ2-2, the V gene TRBV5-1; D uncertain. Per the germline V gene, CDR1 is SGHRS and CDR2 is YFSETQ. This CDR3 is built from 13 residues. Trimming pared 7 bases from V and 0 bases from J, leaving 7 bases between. CDR3 protein: CASARSNTGELFF. Here the CDR3 DNA reads TGCGCCAGCGCGCGATCGAACACCGGGGAGCTGTTTTTT.

This chain connects TRBV6-5 to TRBJ2-2; TRBD1 might be the D (6 bases). CDR1 is MNHEY, CDR2 SVGAGI, per germline. This CDR3 has 12 residues. Between the trimmed V and J ends, which lost 9 bases and 1 base, there was a span of 6 bases. The CDR3: CARQGNTGELFF. Written as DNA, the CDR3 is TGTGCCAGACAGGGGAACACCGGGGAGCTGTTTTTT.

This clone was seen a few times. The CDR3 region has the DNA TGTGCCAGCAGTTTCCCCTCTTCACCCCTCCACTTT. Its protein product is CASSFPSSPLHF. The chain links TRBV6-5 to TRBJ1-6; unclear D gene. V dropped 4 bases and J dropped 9 bases, with 7 bases sitting between them. Germline V lookup: CDR1 MNHEY, CDR2 SVGAGI. This CDR3 comprises 12 residues.

The J gene is TRBJ2-7, the V gene TRBV7-9; 7 bases align to TRBD1. The germline V gene has CDR1 SEHNR and CDR2 FQNEAQ (reference sequence). The CDR3 sequence is 14 residues long. V lost 4 bases and J lost 5; bases outside the gene matches: 8. The CDR3 coding sequence is TGTGCCAGCAGCTCCGACAGGGTACTCGACGAGCAGTACTTC. Protein: CASSSDRVLDEQYF.

V and J are TRBV30 and TRBJ2-7; 7 bases are shared with TRBD2. The CDR3 sequence is 12 residues long. Trimming at V came to 5 bases and at J to 1 base, leaving 2 bases not matched to a gene. CDR1 GTSNPN and CDR2 SVGIG come from the germline V gene (reference sequence). CDR3 in amino acids: CAWRGESYEQYF. For the CDR3, the DNA is TGTGCCTGGCGGGGGGAATCCTACGAGCAGTACTTC.

The rearrangement joins TRBV6-5 to TRBJ1-2; a possible D gene is TRBD1 (5 bases). Germline CDR1 and CDR2: MNHEY and SVGAGI. V lost 0 bases to trimming and J lost 2 bases, with 10 bases between them. The CDR3 sequence is 15 residues long. The DNA of the CDR3 is TGTGCCAGCAGTTACTCTGGGGGACTAAACTATGGCTACACCTTC. Translated, it gives CASSYSGGLNYGYTF.

This clone was detected only a few times. V usage is TRBV7-6 and J usage is TRBJ2-3, with 12 positions matching TRBD2. The length of the CDR3 is 14 residues. Germline values: CDR1 SGHVS, CDR2 FNYEAQ. The CDR3 reads CAVTSGGSTGTQYF. The DNA for the CDR3 is TGTGCAGTGACTAGCGGGGGATCCACTGGTACGCAGTATTTT. The variable domain in full, completed from reference TRBV7-6 and TRBJ2-3, reads GAGVSQSPRYKVTKRGQDVALRCDPISGHVSLYWYRQALGQGPEFLTYFNYEAQQDKSGLPNDRFSAERPEGSISTLTIQRTEQRDSAMYRCAVTSGGSTGTQYFGPGTRLTVL.

This clone was seen just once. The CDR3 reads CASSSTSLAGELFF. The CDR3 DNA sequence: TGTGCCAGCAGTTCGACTAGCTTGGCCGGGGAGCTGTTTTTT. The chain combines TRBV6-5 with TRBJ2-2; 7 bases line up with TRBD2. This CDR3 region has 14 residues. J lost 6 bases, V lost 4 bases, and 5 bases had no gene match. CDR1 is MNHEY, CDR2 SVGAGI, per germline.

About this clone itself: One end of the junction varies from germline; a read error may be responsible. The chain links TRBV5-4 to TRBJ2-6, with TRBD1 matching 10 bases. The CDR3 has 14 residues. Germline V CDR1 and CDR2: SGHNT, YYREEE (reference sequence). Written as DNA, the CDR3 is TGTGCCAGCAGCACCGGACAGGGGGACAACGTCCTGACTTTC. Its translation is CASSTGQGDNVLTF.

This chain uses TRBV5-4 with TRBJ2-1, with D maybe TRBD2 (6 bases). Germline assignment: CDR1 SGHNT and CDR2 YYREEE (reference sequence). CDR3 length equals 15 residues. The V end lost 0 bases, the J end lost 7 bases, and 14 bases lay between the germline ends. CDR3 coding DNA: TGTGCCAGCAGCTTGGATCGGGCGGCGGGAAATGAGCAGTTCTTC. Translation gives CASSLDRAAGNEQFF.

V usage is TRBV6-1 and J usage is TRBJ1-2; D is ambiguous. In germline, CDR1 is MNHNS, CDR2 SASEGT. The V gene lost 4 bases and the J gene lost 4 bases, with 10 bases spanning the gap. This CDR3 contains 13 residues. CDR3 DNA: TGTGCCAGCAGTGTTAGGCCGGGCTATGGCTACACCTTC. Encoded protein: CASSVRPGYGYTF.

J is TRBJ1-3 and V is TRBV10-3; the D gene is possibly TRBD1 (5 bases). There are 13 residues in the CDR3. Germline V CDR1 and CDR2: ENHRY, SYGVKD. The V end lost 10 bases, the J end lost 2 bases, and 12 bases lay between the germline ends. DNA for the CDR3: TGTGCCACCGCGGGGGGTCCTGGAAACACCATATATTTT. Its protein product is CATAGGPGNTIYF.

This clone was observed a handful of times. V and J are TRBV9 and TRBJ1-1; D is unresolved. This CDR3 contains 12 residues. CDR1 and CDR2 (germline): SGDLS, YYNGEE. V lost 0 bases and J lost 8, with 8 bases in between. Here the CDR3 DNA reads TGTGCCAGCAGCGTAGTACAGACCGAAGCTTTCTTT. Its protein product is CASSVVQTEAFF.

The sample holds a few counts of this clone. The V call is TRBV4-1, the J call TRBJ2-5, with 7 bases that match TRBD1. Per the germline V gene, CDR1 is MGHRA and CDR2 is YSYEKL. The CDR3 is 17 residues long. V shed 3 bases and J 5 bases; nucleotides not matched to a gene: 15. DNA for the CDR3: TGCGCCAGCAGCCATCCCCCGGGGACAGAACTCCAGGAGACCCAGTACTTC. It translates to CASSHPPGTELQETQYF.